The present TCR beta chain was sequenced within a study of CD8+ T cells in alopecia areata. The wider study: The drug, tofacitinib, lasted 6 to 18 months, followed by 6 months off drug.

Treatment noted: oral pan-JAK inhibitor, 5-10 mg twice daily. Using a FACSAria, the CD4+ and CD8+ T cells were sorted from the PBMCs. Regarding the study as a whole: Relative to normal scalp, lesional scalp, especially alopecia totalis/universalis, showed higher clonality. The study found tofacitinib significantly decreased scalp clonality and expanded CD8+ clones among the top 100.

V gave up 4 bases and J gave up 0 bases, with 16 bases separating them. This CDR3 spans 16 amino acids. Germline CDR1 MNHEY, CDR2 SMNVEV (reference sequence). This clone was seen a handful of times. Its antigen remains unknown. Investigators isolated RNA and reverse transcribed it into cDNA to act as the sequencing template. TCRdb keeps only in-frame clones here, not all; method: immunoSEQ multiplex PCR. Of approximately 180,000 clones in the sample, about 55% were seen once. The input for sequencing was CD8+ T cells sorted from blood, taken at week 24, from a patient treated with tofacitinib. The TCR originated in a human donor with alopecia areata. The chain uses TRBV27 and TRBJ2-7, with D uncertain. Here the CDR3 reads CASSYSWSRSSYEQYF. Here the CDR3 DNA reads TGTGCCAGCAGTTATTCATGGTCACGGAGCTCCTACGAGCAGTACTTC.